This T cell receptor beta chain was observed in a study of blood T cell repertoires in COVID-19 (dated by TCRdb to the early 2020s). With regard to the full study: Collaborator samples came from the United States, Italy and Spain and covered acute and convalescent phases of COVID-19. The material from the prospective study consisted of cDNA or gDNA derived from T cells, B-cell-depleted T cells, or PBMCs. Subjects who had been exposed to COVID-19, were actively infected with it, or had recovered from it provided the deeply sampled blood TCRbeta repertoires that made up the dataset. The repertoires were made available in a free public database intended to serve as a resource for research on the immune response to SARS-CoV-2. The samples were drawn from two sources: the first 160 participants of the ongoing ImmuneRACE study, and 1,200 or so subjects contributed by 6 global collaborators. A de-identified subject ID, COVID-19 status, age in years and sex were almost always included in the sample metadata. Where available, HLA class I and class II types were obtained from metadata supplied by the sample provider rather than from assay-based typing.

Worth noting for this clone: Its antigen remains unidentified. The input lacks base qualities; no much larger clone sits a single base away.

Overall study outcomes, separate from this receptor: The quantity of clinical and demographic metadata differed by source and by participant and was supplied without curation.

The collaborating institutions used their own protocols to collect whole blood in K2EDTA tubes. For TCRbeta analysis, collaborator samples were shipped as frozen whole blood, as isolated PBMCs, or as DNA extracted from either sample type. The immunoSEQ Assay, a bias-controlled multiplex PCR, was used to amplify TCRbeta CDR3 regions from genomic DNA. Per the authors' processing: The number of nucleated cells in each sample was estimated from the amplification of reference gene primers within the assay. To quantify the absolute abundance of each unique TCRbeta CDR3 rearrangement, sequence reads were collapsed and filtered. Productive Simpson clonality was computed per sample as the square root of Simpson's diversity index over productive rearrangements. Here the immuneACCESS table is served through TCRdb, limited to in-frame sequences with V and J called. Missing clones are a known gap in these copies; in checked studies unresolved V genes cover under half, and the rest lacks a known reason. That table gives V, J and clone size, and the DNA gave D and trimming. The sample table shows about 270,000 clones, and 70% to 90% are seen once. 4.1% of the sample is held by the ten biggest clonotypes.

The receptor comes from a woman in her forties or fifties with active or convalescent COVID-19. What was sequenced was peripheral blood.

The nucleotides read TGTGCCAGCAGCCAAATTAGAGAGCAGTACTTC. It translates as CASSQIREQYF. The chain links TRBV7-2 with TRBJ2-7, with the identity of the D gene unclear. Cut back by 5 bases and 7 bases, the V and J ends lie 9 bases apart. From a lookup of the germline V gene, CDR1 and CDR2 are SGHTA and FQGNSA. CDR3 length: 11 amino acids, cysteine to phenylalanine. The entry retains the CDR3 DNA only, 33 bases that are in frame from base 1.